The 24 T cell receptor beta chains presented below share a single source sample, sequenced in a study of blood T cell repertoires in COVID-19. Generated by immunoSEQ multiplex PCR, the TCRdb table keeps only in-frame clones and is missing some. The sample includes 310,000 or so clones, 70% to 90% of them seen just once. Sequencing was performed on PBMCs or T cells enriched from blood (not recorded which). These receptors originate from a woman aged 30 to 39 who had recovered from COVID-19.

J is TRBJ1-6 and V is TRBV30; possible D gene TRBD1, 6 bases. Trimming pared 5 bases from V and 7 bases from J, leaving 12 bases between. CDR3 length: 13 amino acids. The germline V gene encodes CDR1 GTSNPN and CDR2 SVGIG (reference sequence). CDR3 sequence (DNA): TGTGCCTGGGAGGGGGGGGAGAATTCACCCCTCCACTTT. Its translation is CAWEGGENSPLHF.

The chain has TRBV30 and TRBJ2-7, with 11 bases matching TRBD1. The V and J ends lost 1 base and 4 bases, in that order; junction bases with no gene match: 3. Germline values: CDR1 GTSNPN, CDR2 SVGIG (reference sequence). The CDR3 covers 14 residues. CDR3 sequence (DNA): TGTGCCTGGAGTGCGGGGACAGGGGGGTACGAGCAGTACTTC. Translation gives CAWSAGTGGYEQYF.

The rearrangement links TRBV7-2 to TRBJ2-7, with D possibly being TRBD2 (8 bases). V lost 5 bases and J lost 5, with 19 bases in between. The CDR3 contains 15 residues. Germline values: CDR1 SGHTA, CDR2 FQGNSA. In DNA, the CDR3 is TGTGCCAGCAGCCCGGGAGGGACAGTCTTCCACGAGCAGTACTTC. It translates to CASSPGGTVFHEQYF.

J is TRBJ1-6 and V is TRBV2; D might be TRBD1 (5 bases). The V end was cut by 7 bases, the J end by 1 base, with 20 bases between. CDR1 is SNHLY, CDR2 FYNNEI, per germline. The CDR3 sequence is 18 residues long. CDR3 region: CASNPSVQGSSYNSPLHF. As DNA, the CDR3 is TGTGCCAGCAACCCGTCTGTTCAGGGATCGTCCTATAATTCACCCCTCCACTTT.

The count of this clone is one. V usage is TRBV30 and J usage is TRBJ1-2, with D perhaps TRBD1 (6 bases). Trimming removed 8 bases at V and 7 bases at J, with 17 bases between. CDR3 size: 12 residues. The germline V gene encodes CDR1 GTSNPN and CDR2 SVGIG (reference sequence). The CDR3, as DNA: TGTGCCAGACAAATACAGGGATCTGGCTACACCTTC. It specifies CARQIQGSGYTF.

This sequence joins TRBV15 and TRBJ1-2; 8 positions match TRBD1. J was trimmed by 7 bases and V by 3 bases; bases with no gene match: 13. CDR1 and CDR2 from the germline V gene are LNHNV and YYDKDF (reference sequence). CDR3 size: 16 residues. The CDR3 sequence: CATSRGLDRARGGYTF. DNA of the CDR3: TGTGCCACCAGCAGGGGATTGGACAGGGCTAGGGGTGGCTACACCTTC.

This chain joins TRBV7-9 and TRBJ1-2; 9 bases are a match to TRBD1. V was clipped by 6 bases and J by 7 bases; unmatched bases: 12. CDR3 length: 15 residues. CDR1 and CDR2 (germline): SEHNR, FQNEAQ (reference sequence). The CDR3 DNA is TGTGCCAGCAGTCAGGAGGTACAGGGGGCGAGTGGCTACACCTTC. Translated, it gives CASSQEVQGASGYTF.

This rearrangement joins TRBV7-8 to TRBJ2-3, with 12 bases that match TRBD2. This CDR3 comprises 19 residues. CDR1 is SGHVS, CDR2 FQNEAQ, per germline. The V gene end was trimmed by 8 bases and the J gene end by 1 base; junction bases not matched to a gene: 16. CDR3 loop: CASSLRRLAGGPGTDTQYF. The CDR3, as DNA: TGTGCCAGCTCACTGAGGCGGCTAGCGGGGGGGCCCGGCACAGATACGCAGTATTTT.

The V and J genes are TRBV27 and TRBJ1-6; D may be TRBD1 (6 bases). The V end was cut by 3 bases, the J end by 1 base, with 10 bases between. Germline V gene data show CDR1 as MNHEY and CDR2 as SMNVEV (reference sequence). CDR3 length: 16 amino acids. The CDR3 nucleotides read TGTGCCAGCAGTTTCGCAACAGGGTCCTATAATTCACCCCTCCACTTT. Amino acid sequence: CASSFATGSYNSPLHF.

Remarks on this clone: This sample includes further DNA sequences coding for the same CDR3. The chain carries TRBV5-1 and TRBJ1-1; D is uncertain. The length of the CDR3 is 12 residues. Germline-derived CDR1 and CDR2 are SGHRS and YFSETQ. V lost 4 bases and J 2 bases, leaving 6 bases between the germline ends. CDR3 protein: CASSEGNTEAFF. The CDR3 nucleotides read TGCGCCAGCAGCGAGGGAAACACTGAAGCTTTCTTT.

This rearrangement joins TRBV5-1 to TRBJ1-4; 9 bases match TRBD1. Germline V gives CDR1 SGHRS, CDR2 YFSETQ. CDR3 size: 16 residues. V lost 4 bases and J lost 7; bases outside the gene matches: 11. CDR3 nucleotides: TGCGCCAGCAGCATGGACAGGGGAGGTTCGGGTGAAAAACTGTTTTTT. It codes for CASSMDRGGSGEKLFF.

V gene TRBV9 combines with J gene TRBJ2-7; 8 nucleotides line up with TRBD1. V was clipped by 0 bases and J by 5 bases; unmatched bases: 13. The germline V gene has CDR1 SGDLS and CDR2 YYNGEE. The CDR3 covers 17 residues. Written as DNA, the CDR3 is TGTGCCAGCAGCGTAGATTCCGGACAGGGTATATTGGACGAGCAGTACTTC. Its protein is CASSVDSGQGILDEQYF.

The CDR3 nucleotides are TGTGCCAGCAGTTACTCGGGACAGAAATACGAGCAGTACTTC. It encodes CASSYSGQKYEQYF. The chain links TRBV6-2 or TRBV6-3 to TRBJ2-7; 7 positions match TRBD1. This CDR3 region has 14 residues. Germline V gene lookup returns CDR1 MNHEY and CDR2 SVGEGT. The J segment lost 4 bases and the V segment lost 0 bases, leaving 3 bases of the junction unmatched.

To note about this clone: The same CDR3 arises from other DNA sequences in this sample as well. The chain couples TRBV6-5 to TRBJ1-2, with 9 bases identical to TRBD1. Trimming cost V 2 bases and J 2 bases; bases outside gene matches: 0. CDR3 length: 14 residues. The germline CDR1 and CDR2 sequences are MNHEY and SVGAGI. CDR3 DNA: TGTGCCAGCAGTTACGGACAGGGGAACTATGGCTACACCTTC. Amino acid sequence: CASSYGQGNYGYTF.

The rearrangement uses TRBV4-3 and TRBJ1-2, with a possible D match to TRBD1 (5 bases). The CDR3 is made up of 14 amino acids. The V end lost 0 bases, the J end lost 6 bases, and 11 bases lay between the germline ends. CDR1 is LGHNA, CDR2 YSLEER, per germline. The CDR3 DNA is TGCGCCAGCAGCCAAGAGGGGTTACAGGATGGCTACACCTTC. Protein sequence: CASSQEGLQDGYTF.

The rearrangement links TRBV13 to TRBJ2-1; 11 nucleotides line up with TRBD1. J was trimmed by 4 bases and V by 5 bases; bases with no gene match: 4. CDR3 length: 15 residues. Germline V gene lookup returns CDR1 PRHDT and CDR2 FYEKMQ (reference sequence). Here the CDR3 reads CASSPGTGGYNEQFF. DNA for the CDR3: TGTGCCAGCAGCCCCGGGACAGGGGGATACAATGAGCAGTTCTTC. Variable domain in full (rest from reference TRBV13 and TRBJ2-1): AAGVIQSPRHLIKEKRETATLKCYPIPRHDTVYWYQQGPGQDPQFLISFYEKMQSDKGSIPDRFSAQQFSDYHSELNMSSLELGDSALYFCASSPGTGGYNEQFFGPGTRLTVL.

The rearrangement joins TRBV3-1 (or the pseudogene TRBV3-2) to TRBJ1-1; D is perhaps TRBD1 (5 bases). CDR1 and CDR2 (germline): LGHDT, YNNKEL (reference sequence). Trimming removed 3 bases from V and 10 bases from J, with 18 bases in between. This CDR3 comprises 14 residues. This CDR3 reads CASSHAGKGLGAFF. CDR3 nucleotides: TGTGCCAGCAGCCACGCCGGAAAGGGGTTGGGAGCTTTCTTT.

Turning to this clone: The junction and the germline gene differ at one end; a read error may be behind it. This chain joins TRBV9 and TRBJ2-7; 10 bases map to TRBD2. Germline V lookup: CDR1 SGDLS, CDR2 YYNGEE. The CDR3 spans 16 residues. The CDR3 reads CASSTGGEAGGTRTTF. The CDR3 nucleotides are TGTGCCAGCAGCACCGGCGGGGAAGCGGGGGGGACAAGAACAACATTC.

The V and J genes are TRBV29-1 and TRBJ1-2; TRBD1 matches at 10 bases. From germline, CDR1 is SQVTM and CDR2 ANQGSEA. Trimming removed 7 bases from V and 7 bases from J; junction bases left unmatched: 6. The CDR3 is made up of 12 amino acids. The DNA for the CDR3 is TGCAGCGCCGGACAGGGGGTAGTTGGCTACACCTTC. This gives the protein CSAGQGVVGYTF.

This chain connects TRBV27 to TRBJ1-5; D gene uncertain. CDR3 length: 15 amino acids. Germline CDR1 MNHEY, CDR2 SMNVEV (reference sequence). Trimming took 1 base from V and 2 from J, leaving 9 bases between them. CDR3 DNA: TGTGCCAGCAGTTTATTGGGCGATCGCAATCAGCCCCAGCATTTT. This translates into CASSLLGDRNQPQHF.

The V gene is TRBV7-9, the J gene TRBJ1-2; D remains ambiguous. V lost 1 base and J lost 5, with 14 bases in between. Germline CDR1 is SEHNR and CDR2 is FQNEAQ (reference sequence). The length of the CDR3 is 15 residues. The CDR3 nucleotides read TGTGCCAGCAGCTTAGTTTCGGTTTCCCCTTATGGCTACACCTTC. It codes for CASSLVSVSPYGYTF.

The rearrangement uses TRBV11-2 and TRBJ2-3, with 8 bases identical to TRBD1. The CDR3 runs to 14 residues. The junction had 5 bases not matched to a gene; V was cut back by 6 bases and J by 3 bases. Germline lookup yields CDR1 SGHAT and CDR2 FQNNGV. The CDR3 DNA sequence: TGTGCCAGCAGTTTGGACAGGGTTACAGATACGCAGTATTTT. This gives the protein CASSLDRVTDTQYF.

This clone was recorded only once. The rearrangement links TRBV10-3 to TRBJ1-4; D not certain. V shed 2 bases and J shed 10 bases, with 11 bases lying between them. CDR3 size: 13 residues. Germline V gene lookup returns CDR1 ENHRY and CDR2 SYGVKD. CDR3 sequence: CAISEELAAKLFF. The CDR3 coding sequence is TGTGCCATCAGTGAGGAGCTCGCGGCAAAACTGTTTTTT.

J is TRBJ1-1 and V is TRBV6-1, with 7 bases that match TRBD1. The V gene's germline CDR1 is MNHNS and CDR2 SASEGT. Trimming took 3 bases from V and 7 from J; bases not matched to a gene: 5. The CDR3 totals 13 residues. CDR3 DNA sequence: TGTGCCAGCAGTGAGGTAGCAGGGGGTGAAGCTTTCTTT. Its translation: CASSEVAGGEAFF.